In its sample, the clone carrying this T cell receptor beta chain was seen many times. Its antigen is as yet unknown. The data are from a study of CD8 T cells in ankylosing spondylitis. General study findings and limits: Reported data indicate significant enrichment of disease-linked clones within matched ankylosing spondylitis synovial fluid.

TCRdb fed the 5' RACE reads into MiXCR, producing one record per CDR3 protein. Among about 17,000 distinct CDR3 sequences listed, roughly 8.2% were seen once. The germline V gene encodes CDR1 DFQATT and CDR2 SNEGSKA (reference sequence). CDR3 length: 11 amino acids. V shed 6 bases and J 13 bases; nucleotides not matched to a gene: 5. The chain uses TRBV20-1 and TRBJ2-3, with 12 bases aligning to TRBD2. The clonotype was recovered from a male donor with ankylosing spondylitis or in good health (not recorded which). Sequences were obtained from blood. The CDR3 protein is CSAAASGREYF. The CDR3 region has the DNA TGCAGTGCCGCTGCTAGCGGGAGGGAGTATTTT.